The 24 T cell receptor beta chains below come from one sample, sequenced in a study of cytomegalovirus exposure and HLA in healthy donors. Method: immunoSEQ multiplex PCR; TCRdb's copy keeps in-frame clones and lacks some. The repertoire holds a few hundred thousand clones, 75% to 95% seen once, with 0.85% to 1.2% in the top ten. Input material: PBMCs. These receptors all come from a woman aged 18-29 years in good health and CMV-seronegative.

The chain combines TRBV14 with TRBJ2-7; D call uncertain. V lost 0 bases to trimming and J lost 0 bases, with 12 bases between them. The CDR3 contains 16 residues. Germline V gene data show CDR1 as SGHDN and CDR2 as FVKESK. The CDR3 coding sequence is TGTGCCAGCAGCCAAGATGGAACAGAGTACTCCTACGAGCAGTACTTC. Protein: CASSQDGTEYSYEQYF.

This chain uses TRBV30 with TRBJ2-1; 7 bases are a match to TRBD1. The CDR3 is 13 residues long. The J segment lost 4 bases and the V segment lost 3 bases, leaving 3 bases of the junction unmatched. In germline, CDR1 is GTSNPN, CDR2 SVGIG (reference sequence). In DNA, the CDR3 is TGTGCCTGGAGCGGGACAGTGTACAATGAGCAGTTCTTC. Encoded protein: CAWSGTVYNEQFF.

The chain joins TRBV19 to TRBJ1-5; 8 positions match TRBD1. Germline trimming cut 3 bases from V and 4 bases from J; bases unmatched to any gene: 8. Per the germline V gene, CDR1 is LNHDA and CDR2 is SQIVND (reference sequence). The CDR3 spans 16 residues. The CDR3 spells CASSIPRTGKNQPQHF. CDR3 coding DNA: TGTGCCAGTAGTATCCCGCGGACAGGGAAGAATCAGCCCCAGCATTTT.

The rearrangement joins TRBV9 to TRBJ2-1; D is perhaps TRBD1 (6 bases). The CDR3 loop spans 16 amino acids. Deletions cut 4 bases from V and 4 bases from J, with 18 bases between. Looked up from germline, CDR1 is SGDLS and CDR2 is YYNGEE. DNA for the CDR3: TGTGCCAGCAGCCCCCTGACAGGCTCCTTTTACAATGAGCAGTTCTTC. It encodes CASSPLTGSFYNEQFF.

The rearrangement uses TRBV27 and TRBJ2-1; 8 nucleotides match TRBD1. The CDR3 is made up of 14 amino acids. V shed 6 bases and J 7 bases; nucleotides not matched to a gene: 8. In germline, CDR1 is MNHEY, CDR2 SMNVEV (reference sequence). Here the CDR3 reads CASSRQGFANEQFF. The CDR3, as DNA: TGTGCCAGCAGCAGACAGGGGTTTGCTAATGAGCAGTTCTTC.

The chain joins TRBV5-1 to TRBJ2-5, with D maybe TRBD2 (5 bases). From germline, CDR1 is SGHRS and CDR2 YFSETQ. Trimming stripped 0 bases from V and 5 bases from J, with 11 bases between. The CDR3 covers 14 residues. The CDR3 DNA is TGCGCCAGCAGCTTGGATTTGGGCGGGGAGACCCAGTACTTC. Protein product: CASSLDLGGETQYF.

This clone was counted once. This chain joins TRBV19 and TRBJ1-5; D call uncertain. The CDR3 is 13 amino acids. In germline, CDR1 is LNHDA, CDR2 SQIVND (reference sequence). V was pared by 3 bases and J by 3 bases, with 6 bases between. This chain's CDR3 is CASSIRDNQPQHF. The CDR3 DNA reads TGTGCCAGTAGTATCCGGGACAATCAGCCCCAGCATTTT.

CDR3 in amino acids: CASSLKDRDRGGGYTF. The CDR3 DNA is TGTGCCAGCAGCTTGAAGGACCGGGACAGGGGGGGAGGCTACACCTTC. This chain connects TRBV9 to TRBJ1-2; 11 nucleotides align to TRBD1. CDR1 is SGDLS and CDR2 is YYNGEE in the germline V gene. The CDR3 is 16 residues long. The J segment lost 8 bases and the V segment lost 4 bases, leaving 13 bases of the junction unmatched. The variable domain in full, completed from reference TRBV9 and TRBJ1-2, reads DSGVTQTPKHLITATGQRVTLRCSPRSGDLSVYWYQQSLDQGLQFLIQYYNGEERAKGNILERFSAQQFPDLHSELNLSSLELGDSALYFCASSLKDRDRGGGYTFGSGTRLTVV.

This chain uses TRBV9 with TRBJ2-7; 7 nucleotides agree with TRBD2. There are 17 residues in the CDR3. Per the germline V gene, CDR1 is SGDLS and CDR2 is YYNGEE. V lost 3 bases and J lost 5; bases outside the gene matches: 17. The CDR3 is CASSALGLAGVWHEQYF. The CDR3 DNA reads as TGTGCCAGCAGCGCCCTCGGTCTGGCGGGAGTATGGCACGAGCAGTACTTC.

V gene TRBV30 combines with J gene TRBJ2-7, with no clear D. Per germline, CDR1 GTSNPN and CDR2 SVGIG (reference sequence). This CDR3 has 11 residues. V lost 0 bases to trimming and J lost 6 bases, with 6 bases between them. CDR3 nucleotides: TGTGCCTGGAGTGTATTGAGCGAGCAGTACTTC. It encodes CAWSVLSEQYF.

V usage is TRBV5-4 and J usage is TRBJ1-1, with D possibly TRBD1 on 6 matching bases. The germline V and J ends were trimmed by 0 bases and 7 bases, with 16 bases remaining between them. The germline gives CDR1 SGHNT, CDR2 YYREEE (reference sequence). The CDR3 has 15 residues. The CDR3 spells CASSLAGRGRGEAFF. Here the CDR3 DNA reads TGTGCCAGCAGCTTGGCCGGCAGGGGCAGAGGTGAAGCTTTCTTT.

Worth noting for this clone: Other DNA sequences in this sample translate to the same CDR3. The chain couples TRBV5-1 to TRBJ1-5, with 9 bases lining up with TRBD1. V shed 5 bases and J 4 bases; nucleotides not matched to a gene: 4. Germline CDR1 and CDR2: SGHRS and YFSETQ. This CDR3 is built from 14 residues. The DNA for the CDR3 is TGCGCCAGCAGTTCGGGACAGGGTAATCAGCCCCAGCATTTT. Translation gives CASSSGQGNQPQHF.

The chain employs TRBV7-8 and TRBJ1-1, with 8 bases aligning to TRBD1. With 2 bases clipped from V and 0 bases from J, the junction kept 5 bases outside the gene matches. The germline V gene has CDR1 SGHVS and CDR2 FQNEAQ. The CDR3 sequence is 16 residues long. The CDR3 nucleotides read TGTGCCAGCAGCTTACCTACAGGGGGTATGAACACTGAAGCTTTCTTT. It encodes CASSLPTGGMNTEAFF.

V gene TRBV25-1 combines with J gene TRBJ2-2; no reliable D call. From germline, CDR1 is MGHDK and CDR2 SYGVNS. Trimming removed 3 bases at V and 4 bases at J, with 6 bases between. The CDR3 totals 13 residues. CDR3 protein: CASSEFGTGELFF. DNA of the CDR3: TGTGCCAGCAGTGAGTTCGGCACCGGGGAGCTGTTTTTT.

This clone was recorded once. The gene calls are TRBV20-1 and TRBJ1-2; tentatively, D is TRBD1 (5 bases). The CDR3 has 10 amino acids. Per the germline V gene, CDR1 is DFQATT and CDR2 is SNEGSKA (reference sequence). V was clipped by 3 bases and J by 11 bases, with 10 bases between them. CDR3 nucleotide sequence: TGCAGTGCTAGGACAGCTACGTACACCTTC. Its translation is CSARTATYTF.

The gene calls are TRBV19 and TRBJ1-5, with D perhaps TRBD1 (6 bases). CDR3 size: 15 residues. In germline, CDR1 is LNHDA, CDR2 SQIVND (reference sequence). V lost 5 bases to trimming and J lost 2 bases, with 13 bases between them. CDR3 sequence (DNA): TGTGCCAGTAGTTGGGGGGGCAGGGGCAATCAGCCCCAGCATTTT. Translation gives CASSWGGRGNQPQHF.

DNA for the CDR3: TGTGCCAGCAGTCCGGGGATCCCTTACGAGCAGTACTTC. Translation: CASSPGIPYEQYF. The chain recombines TRBV27 with TRBJ2-5, with D perhaps TRBD2 (5 bases). The DNA end favors TRBJ2-7, so the J call may be wrong. Germline-derived CDR1 and CDR2 are MNHEY and SMNVEV (reference sequence). The CDR3 has 13 amino acids.

CDR3 in amino acids: CASSETSGSSGELFF. In DNA form, the CDR3 reads TGTGCCAGCAGCGAGACTAGCGGGAGCAGCGGGGAGCTGTTTTTT. This chain connects TRBV6-5 to TRBJ2-2; TRBD2 matches at 12 bases. CDR3 length: 15 residues. Germline V lookup: CDR1 MNHEY, CDR2 SVGAGI. V trimming: 6 bases; J trimming: 7 bases; junction bases outside the gene matches: 6.

This clone has only one observation. J is TRBJ1-1 and V is TRBV5-1; the match to TRBD1 covers 9 bases. This CDR3 region has 13 residues. V was clipped by 4 bases and J by 5 bases; unmatched bases: 3. Germline CDR1 and CDR2: SGHRS and YFSETQ. The CDR3 region has the DNA TGCGCCAGCAGCGGAGACAGGGGGACTGAAGCTTTCTTT. This sequence encodes CASSGDRGTEAFF.

V gene TRBV30 combines with J gene TRBJ1-3; the D is unclear. This CDR3 region has 13 residues. Germline-derived CDR1 and CDR2 are GTSNPN and SVGIG (reference sequence). V was trimmed by 0 bases and J by 0 bases, leaving 3 bases between them. The CDR3 spells CAWSVHSGNTIYF. The CDR3 region has the DNA TGTGCCTGGAGTGTTCACTCTGGAAACACCATATATTTT.

The table lists this clone with a few counts. The chain uses TRBV19 and TRBJ1-5, with TRBD1 matching over 9 bases. The CDR3 runs to 14 residues. Germline V gene lookup returns CDR1 LNHDA and CDR2 SQIVND (reference sequence). With V trimmed by 7 bases and J by 5 bases, 6 bases remained unmatched. Here the CDR3 reads CASKGTGRDQPQHF. CDR3 bases: TGTGCCAGTAAGGGGACAGGGCGGGATCAGCCCCAGCATTTT.

This rearrangement joins TRBV12-5 to TRBJ2-1; 8 bases match TRBD2. The V segment lost 0 bases and the J segment 10 bases; nucleotides outside the gene matches: 8. The CDR3 runs 15 residues. In germline, CDR1 is LGHNT, CDR2 FRNRAP. The CDR3 sequence is CASGLVIGTSLEQFF. The CDR3 DNA sequence: TGTGCTAGTGGTTTGGTAATTGGGACTAGTCTGGAGCAGTTCTTC.

This clone has a single count. V gene TRBV5-1 combines with J gene TRBJ2-3; 7 positions match TRBD1. With 0 bases clipped from V and 2 bases from J, the junction kept 9 bases outside the gene matches. The CDR3 covers 17 residues. Germline V gene sequence: CDR1 SGHRS, CDR2 YFSETQ. CDR3 sequence (DNA): TGCGCCAGCAGCTTGGGAAACAGGGGAGAGTACACAGATACGCAGTATTTT. Its protein is CASSLGNRGEYTDTQYF. The whole variable domain, filled in from reference TRBV5-1 and TRBJ2-3, reads KAGVTQTPRYLIKTRGQQVTLSCSPISGHRSVSWYQQTPGQGLQFLFEYFSETQRNKGNFPGRFSGRQFSNSRSEMNVSTLELGDSALYLCASSLGNRGEYTDTQYFGPGTRLTVL.

The chain recombines TRBV7-3 with TRBJ2-1; 11 bases agree with TRBD2. J lost 8 bases, V lost 5 bases, and 17 bases had no gene match. Germline V gene sequence: CDR1 SGHTA, CDR2 FQGTGA. This CDR3 region has 18 residues. CDR3 amino acids: CASSARPGLAGGSYEQFF. The DNA for the CDR3 is TGTGCCAGCAGCGCACGGCCCGGGCTAGCGGGAGGCTCTTATGAGCAGTTCTTC. Drawing the rest from reference TRBV7-3 and TRBJ2-1, the complete variable domain is GAGVSQTPSNKVTEKGKYVELRCDPISGHTALYWYRQSLGQGPEFLIYFQGTGAADDSGLPNDRFFAVRPEGSVSTLKIQRTERGDSAVYLCASSARPGLAGGSYEQFFGPGTRLTVL.